A single sample gave rise to the 6 T cell receptor beta chains below, sequenced in a study of blood T cell repertoires in COVID-19. Sequenced by immunoSEQ multiplex PCR; TCRdb stores in-frame clones only, minus some. This table holds fewer than 35,000 clones, about 89% found once. Sequencing used peripheral blood. The receptors originated from a man between 60 and 70 years old with acute or convalescent COVID-19.

The chain combines TRBV12-3 or TRBV12-4 with TRBJ1-2; D ambiguous. The CDR3 extends over 13 amino acids. With 2 bases removed from V and 4 bases from J, the gap between germline ends came to 8 bases. The DNA for the CDR3 is TGTGCCAGCAGTTTACGGGTTCCCTATGGCTACACCTTC. Translation gives CASSLRVPYGYTF.

This chain connects TRBV27 to TRBJ2-2; D possibly corresponds to TRBD2 (6 bases). This CDR3 comprises 15 residues. Trimming removed 8 bases from V and 3 bases from J, with 16 bases in between. Germline V gives CDR1 MNHEY, CDR2 SMNVEV (reference sequence). The CDR3 protein is CASGSGTPYTGELFF. CDR3 sequence (DNA): TGTGCCAGCGGCTCCGGGACTCCGTACACCGGGGAGCTGTTTTTT.

The chain employs TRBV9 and TRBJ1-4, with a possible D match to TRBD1 (5 bases). Germline V gene sequence: CDR1 SGDLS, CDR2 YYNGEE. The CDR3 length is 14 residues. Trimming cost V 2 bases and J 8 bases, with 13 bases left between them. This CDR3 is CASSVDGGGEKLFF. In DNA, the CDR3 is TGTGCCAGCAGCGTCGACGGGGGTGGCGAAAAACTGTTTTTT.

V usage is TRBV3-1 (or the pseudogene TRBV3-2) and J usage is TRBJ2-2, with 7 bases aligning to TRBD2. The CDR3 loop spans 15 amino acids. V trimming: 3 bases; J trimming: 6 bases; junction bases outside the gene matches: 7. The germline CDR1 and CDR2 sequences are LGHDT and YNNKEL (reference sequence). The CDR3 region is CASSHFKAGAGELFF. Written as DNA, the CDR3 is TGTGCCAGCAGCCACTTCAAGGCGGGAGCCGGGGAGCTGTTTTTT.

Details on this clone: A read error may produce the germline difference seen at one junction end. The chain uses TRBV30 and TRBJ1-2; D is uncertain. This CDR3 comprises 11 residues. The germline gives CDR1 GTSNPN, CDR2 SVGIG (reference sequence). The CDR3 DNA follows: TGTGCCTGGATGGAGAACTTTGGCTACACCTTC. Its protein product is CAWMENFGYTF. Full variable domain (outside the CDR3, taken from reference TRBV30 and TRBJ1-2): SQTIHQWPATLVQPVGSPLSLECTVEGTSNPNLYWYRQAAGRGLQLLFYSVGIGQISSEVPQNLSASRPQDRQFILSSKKLLLSDSGFYLCAWMENFGYTFGSGTRLTVV.

The chain uses TRBV5-5 and TRBJ2-1; 10 nucleotides line up with TRBD1. The CDR3 spans 15 residues. Germline CDR1 is SGHKS and CDR2 is YYEKEE (reference sequence). The V and J ends lost 2 bases and 8 bases, in that order; junction bases with no gene match: 7. CDR3 sequence reads: CASSFSGTGAYEQFF. The CDR3, as DNA: TGTGCCAGCAGCTTCTCCGGGACAGGGGCCTATGAGCAGTTCTTC.